This TCR beta chain was identified during a study of blood T cell repertoires in COVID-19. This clone occurred a few times. TCRdb's copy holds only in-frame clones and misses some; the assay was immunoSEQ multiplex PCR. The sample lists some 140,000 clones; around four fifths were seen once. CDR1 and CDR2 from the germline V gene are LGHNA and YNFKEQ. The CDR3 is 14 amino acids. Trimming pared 1 base from V and 4 bases from J, leaving 11 bases between. Donors of Cohort 3 who recovered were those that had two negative PCRs, clearance, or symptom resolution. This receptor was identified in a young man who had recovered from COVID-19. The sample consisted of PBMCs or T cells enriched from blood (not recorded which). The chain is built from TRBV4-2 and TRBJ2-7; D perhaps matches TRBD2 (6 bases). CDR3 bases: TGTGCCAGCAGCCAAGGGGGCGGGGCGTACGAGCAGTACTTC. Translating it yields CASSQGGGAYEQYF.